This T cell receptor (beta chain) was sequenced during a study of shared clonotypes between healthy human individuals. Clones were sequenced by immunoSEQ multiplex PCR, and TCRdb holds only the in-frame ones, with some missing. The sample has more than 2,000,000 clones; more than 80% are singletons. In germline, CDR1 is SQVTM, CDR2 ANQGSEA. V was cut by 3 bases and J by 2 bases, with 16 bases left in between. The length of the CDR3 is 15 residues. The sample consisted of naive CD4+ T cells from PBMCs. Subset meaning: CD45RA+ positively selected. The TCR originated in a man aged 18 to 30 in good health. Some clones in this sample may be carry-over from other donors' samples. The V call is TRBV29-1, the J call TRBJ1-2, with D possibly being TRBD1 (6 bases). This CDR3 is CSVDLRGGGNYGYTF. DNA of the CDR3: TGCAGCGTTGACTTGAGGGGGGGTGGAAACTATGGCTACACCTTC.